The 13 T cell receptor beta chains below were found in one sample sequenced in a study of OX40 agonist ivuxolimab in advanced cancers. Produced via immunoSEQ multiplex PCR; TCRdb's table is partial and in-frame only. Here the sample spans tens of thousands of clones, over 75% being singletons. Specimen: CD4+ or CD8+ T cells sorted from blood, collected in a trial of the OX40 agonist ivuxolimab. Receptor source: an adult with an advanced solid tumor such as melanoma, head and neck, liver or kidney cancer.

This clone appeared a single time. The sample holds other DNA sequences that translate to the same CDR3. CDR3 loop: CASSKDSYYGYTF. CDR3 DNA sequence: TGTGCCAGCAGTAAGGACTCATACTATGGCTACACCTTC. The rearrangement links TRBV6-5 to TRBJ1-2, with D unresolved. The CDR3 extends over 13 amino acids. Germline lookup yields CDR1 MNHEY and CDR2 SVGAGI. Trimming took off 5 bases at V and 3 bases at J, with 10 bases between the two ends.

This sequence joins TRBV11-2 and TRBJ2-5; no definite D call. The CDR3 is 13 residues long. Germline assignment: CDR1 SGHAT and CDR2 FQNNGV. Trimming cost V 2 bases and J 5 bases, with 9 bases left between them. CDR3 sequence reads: CASSLSRDETQYF. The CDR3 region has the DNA TGTGCCAGCAGCTTATCAAGGGATGAGACCCAGTACTTC.

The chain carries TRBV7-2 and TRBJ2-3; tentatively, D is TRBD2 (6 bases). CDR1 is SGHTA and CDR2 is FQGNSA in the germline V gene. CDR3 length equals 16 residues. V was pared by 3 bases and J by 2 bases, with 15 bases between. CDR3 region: CASSFKMTSFTDTQYF. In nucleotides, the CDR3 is TGTGCCAGCAGCTTTAAGATGACTAGTTTCACAGATACGCAGTATTTT.

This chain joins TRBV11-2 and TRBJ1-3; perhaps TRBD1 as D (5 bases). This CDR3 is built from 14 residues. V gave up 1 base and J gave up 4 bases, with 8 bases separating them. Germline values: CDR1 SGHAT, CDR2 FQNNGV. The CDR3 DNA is TGTGCCAGCAGCTTAGGGGGGAGCGGAAACACCATATATTTT. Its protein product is CASSLGGSGNTIYF.

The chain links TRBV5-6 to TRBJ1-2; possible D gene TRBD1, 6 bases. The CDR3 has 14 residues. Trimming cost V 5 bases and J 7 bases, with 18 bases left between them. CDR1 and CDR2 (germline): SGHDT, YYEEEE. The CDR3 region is CASSTWSGGSGYTF. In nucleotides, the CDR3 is TGTGCCAGCAGTACATGGTCCGGGGGCTCTGGCTACACCTTC.

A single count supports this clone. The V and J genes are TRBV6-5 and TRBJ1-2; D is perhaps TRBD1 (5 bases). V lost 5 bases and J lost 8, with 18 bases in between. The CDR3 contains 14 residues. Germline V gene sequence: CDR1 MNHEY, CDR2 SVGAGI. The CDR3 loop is CASSRDGASEGYTF. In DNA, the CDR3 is TGTGCCAGCAGTCGAGACGGGGCTTCTGAAGGCTACACCTTC.

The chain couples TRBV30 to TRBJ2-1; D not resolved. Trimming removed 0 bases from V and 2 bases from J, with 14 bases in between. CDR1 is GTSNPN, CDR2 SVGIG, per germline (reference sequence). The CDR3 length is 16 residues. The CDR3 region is CAWSVWAGPAYNEQFF. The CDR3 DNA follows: TGTGCCTGGAGTGTCTGGGCAGGTCCTGCCTACAATGAGCAGTTCTTC.

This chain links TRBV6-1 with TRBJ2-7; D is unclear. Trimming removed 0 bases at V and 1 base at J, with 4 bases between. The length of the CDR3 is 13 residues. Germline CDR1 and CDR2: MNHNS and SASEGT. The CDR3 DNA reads TGTGCCAGCAGTGAAGCCCGGTCCTACGAGCAGTACTTC. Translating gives CASSEARSYEQYF.

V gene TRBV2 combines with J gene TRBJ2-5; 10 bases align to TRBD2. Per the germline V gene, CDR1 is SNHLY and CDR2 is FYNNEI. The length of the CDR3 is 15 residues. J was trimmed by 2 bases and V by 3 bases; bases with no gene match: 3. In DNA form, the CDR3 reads TGTGCCAGCAGTGACCAAGCGGGAGGGCAAGAGACCCAGTACTTC. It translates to CASSDQAGGQETQYF.

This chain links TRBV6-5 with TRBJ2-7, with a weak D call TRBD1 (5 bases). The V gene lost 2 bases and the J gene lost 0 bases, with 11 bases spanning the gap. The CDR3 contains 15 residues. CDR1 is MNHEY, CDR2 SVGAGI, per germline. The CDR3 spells CASSYGAALSYEQYF. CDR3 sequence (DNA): TGTGCCAGCAGTTACGGGGCAGCGCTCTCCTACGAGCAGTACTTC.

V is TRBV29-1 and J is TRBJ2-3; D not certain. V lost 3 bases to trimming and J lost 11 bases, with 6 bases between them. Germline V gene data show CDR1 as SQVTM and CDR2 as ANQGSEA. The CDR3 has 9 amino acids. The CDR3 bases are TGCAGCGTTGACAACGGGCAGTATTTT. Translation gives CSVDNGQYF.

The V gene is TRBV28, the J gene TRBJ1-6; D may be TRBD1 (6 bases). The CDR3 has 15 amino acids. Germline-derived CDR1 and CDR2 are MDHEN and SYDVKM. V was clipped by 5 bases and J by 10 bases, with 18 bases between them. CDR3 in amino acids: CASSTRRDTNSPLHF. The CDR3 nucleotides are TGTGCCAGCAGTACCCGCCGGGACACTAACTCACCCCTCCACTTT. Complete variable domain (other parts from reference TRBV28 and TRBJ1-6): DVKVTQSSRYLVKRTGEKVFLECVQDMDHENMFWYRQDPGLGLRLIYFSYDVKMKEKGDIPEGYSVSREKKERFSLILESASTNQTSMYLCASSTRRDTNSPLHFGNGTRLTVT.

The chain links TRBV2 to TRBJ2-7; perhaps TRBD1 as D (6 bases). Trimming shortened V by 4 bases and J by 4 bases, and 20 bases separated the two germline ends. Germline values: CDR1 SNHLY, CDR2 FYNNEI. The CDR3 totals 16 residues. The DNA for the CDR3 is TGTGCCAGCAGTGGGTCCTTTTTAGGACAGAGATACGAGCAGTACTTC. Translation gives CASSGSFLGQRYEQYF. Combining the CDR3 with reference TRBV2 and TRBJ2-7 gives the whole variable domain EPEVTQTPSHQVTQMGQEVILRCVPISNHLYFYWYRQILGQKVEFLVSFYNNEISEKSEIFDDQFSVERPDGSNFTLKIRSTKLEDSAMYFCASSGSFLGQRYEQYFGPGTRLTVT.